The rows below give T cell receptor beta chains drawn from one sample of a study of T cell responses to AZD1222 COVID-19 vaccine. Libraries were prepared by immunoSEQ multiplex PCR; TCRdb keeps only in-frame clonotypes and omits some of them. The table records some 130,000 clones, approximately 90% of them present only once. Material: peripheral blood, obtained on day 0 of AZD1222 vaccination. The receptors originated from an adult in good health. Both conserved end residues are part of each CDR3. D genes are given only for firm matches. Clone size, where shown, is once, few, many, or a class for clones that have expanded.

v_gene,d_gene,j_gene,len,abundance,CDR3nt,CDR3aa
TRBV4-1,TRBD1,TRBJ1-2,15,NA,TGCGCCAGCAGCCTAGCGGGGGGACAGAACTATGGCTACACCTTC,CASSLAGGQNYGYTF
TRBV7-2,NA,TRBJ1-1,12,NA,TGTGCCGGAGGACGGTCAAACACTGAAGCTTTCTTT,CAGGRSNTEAFF
TRBV10-3,NA,TRBJ2-1,13,NA,TGTGCCATCAGTGTATCTAGCTACAATGAGCAGTTCTTC,CAISVSSYNEQFF
TRBV30,NA,TRBJ1-5,14,NA,TGTGCCTGGAGTGTACGGGCCGGCAATCAGCCCCAGCATTTT,CAWSVRAGNQPQHF
TRBV6-2/TRBV6-3,NA,TRBJ2-6,19,NA,TGTGCCAGCAGTTATTCCTCGGCGGTAGCGGACTCTGGGGCCAACGTCCTGACTTTC,CASSYSSAVADSGANVLTF
TRBV19,NA,TRBJ1-6,14,NA,TGTGCCAGTAGTATAGGGAACGGCAATTCACCCCTCCACTTT,CASSIGNGNSPLHF
TRBV5-5,NA,TRBJ1-2,14,NA,TGTGCCAGCAGCTCATCCTGGGGGTATGATGGCTACACCTTC,CASSSSWGYDGYTF
TRBV12-3/TRBV12-4,NA,TRBJ1-4,11,NA,TGTGCCAGCAGTTTCCTAGGTGCACTGTTTTTT,CASSFLGALFF
TRBV29-1,NA,TRBJ1-1,13,NA,TGCAGCGTTGCCCAGGGGACGAACACTGAAGCTTTCTTT,CSVAQGTNTEAFF
TRBV5-6,TRBD1,TRBJ1-2,15,NA,TGTGCCAGCAGCTATCGGACAGGGCTCGTTAATGGCTACACCTTC,CASSYRTGLVNGYTF
TRBV9,TRBD1,TRBJ1-2,14,NA,TGTGCCAGCAGCCTGGGACAGGGGTTCTATGGCTACACCTTC,CASSLGQGFYGYTF
TRBV6-5,NA,TRBJ1-6,16,NA,TGTGCCAGCAGTTATGGTGGCGGACGATATAATTCACCCCTCCACTTT,CASSYGGGRYNSPLHF
TRBV5-4,NA,TRBJ2-6,14,NA,TGTGCCAGCAGGGCACCCTCTGGGGCCAACGTCCTGACTTTC,CASRAPSGANVLTF
TRBV11-2,NA,TRBJ1-4,15,NA,TGTGCCAGCAGCAGTCGACAGCTTTCAAATGAAAAACTGTTTTTT,CASSSRQLSNEKLFF
TRBV4-3,NA,TRBJ2-1,17,NA,TGCGCCAGCAGCCGAGTACCGACGGGGTCGTATGGCGATGAGCAGTTCTTC,CASSRVPTGSYGDEQFF
TRBV19,NA,TRBJ2-3,15,once,TGTGCCAGTTGGGACCCCGGACGAGCCACAGATACGCAGTATTTT,CASWDPGRATDTQYF
TRBV3-1/TRBV3-2,TRBD1,TRBJ2-5,17,NA,TGTGCCAGCAGCCAAGATTGTCAGGGGGCCTGCACTAAGACCCAGTACTTC,CASSQDCQGACTKTQYF
TRBV9,NA,TRBJ2-3,14,NA,TGTGCCAGCAGCGTAGGGGTTCGGGGAGATACGCAGTATTTT,CASSVGVRGDTQYF
TRBV6-2/TRBV6-3,NA,TRBJ2-3,15,NA,TGTGCCAGCAGCCCCCAGGAGGGTTGGACAGATACGCAGTATTTT,CASSPQEGWTDTQYF
TRBV13,NA,TRBJ2-3,11,NA,TGTGCCAGCGGTCATCTAGATACGCAGTATTTT,CASGHLDTQYF
TRBV27,NA,TRBJ2-7,16,NA,TGTGCCAGCAGTTTTAATCTGGGGGCAAGGGGGGTCGAGCAGTACTTC,CASSFNLGARGVEQYF
TRBV7-3,TRBD1,TRBJ1-1,17,NA,TGTGCCAGCAGCTTAAACCCCGGACAGGGACGTAGAACTGAAGCTTTCTTT,CASSLNPGQGRRTEAFF
TRBV3-1/TRBV3-2,TRBD2,TRBJ2-2,16,NA,TGTGCCAGCAGCCAACATGCGGGGGGGAGCACCGGGGAGCTGTTTTTT,CASSQHAGGSTGELFF
TRBV7-2,NA,TRBJ2-1,11,once,TGTGCCAGCAGCCTCTTCAATGAGCAGTTCTTC,CASSLFNEQFF
TRBV28,NA,TRBJ1-1,13,NA,TGTGCCAGCACCCTCAGACAGCCTACTGAAGCTTTCTTT,CASTLRQPTEAFF
TRBV18,TRBD1,TRBJ1-3,16,NA,TGTGCCAGCTCACGGACAGGGTACGACTCTGGAAACACCATATATTTT,CASSRTGYDSGNTIYF
TRBV4-2,TRBD2,TRBJ2-1,15,NA,TGTGCCAGCAGCCCACTAGCGGGGGCCTACAATGAGCAGTTCTTC,CASSPLAGAYNEQFF
TRBV7-3,NA,TRBJ1-2,14,NA,TGTGCCAGCAGCTTATCGGCGGGTCACTATGGCTACACCTTC,CASSLSAGHYGYTF
TRBV7-2,NA,TRBJ1-1,13,once,TGTGCCAGCAGCTCCCAATTGGGCACTGAAGCTTTCTTT,CASSSQLGTEAFF
TRBV19,NA,TRBJ1-5,14,NA,TGTGCCAGTAGTGGGGGGTTTTTTGGACAGCCCCAGCATTTT,CASSGGFFGQPQHF
TRBV5-1,NA,TRBJ2-7,12,once,TGCGCCAGCAGCTATGGCGGGGTCGAGCAGTACTTC,CASSYGGVEQYF
TRBV7-9,NA,TRBJ1-1,14,NA,TGTGCCAGCAGCTCCCATCTCAGGCGGATTGAAGCTTTCTTT,CASSSHLRRIEAFF
TRBV19,NA,TRBJ2-7,14,few,TGTGCCAGTAGTGGACTCCCCCGGGCCTACGAGCAGTACTTC,CASSGLPRAYEQYF
TRBV13,NA,TRBJ1-3,16,NA,TGTGCCAGCAGCCCCCCGACGCAGGAGTCTGGAAACACCATATATTTT,CASSPPTQESGNTIYF
TRBV15,NA,TRBJ1-5,13,NA,TGTGCCACCAGCAGCTCGGGTAATCAGCCCCAGCATTTT,CATSSSGNQPQHF
TRBV7-8,NA,TRBJ1-1,12,NA,TGTGCCAGCAGCCAATGGTTAGCTGAAGCTTTCTTT,CASSQWLAEAFF
TRBV11-2,TRBD1,TRBJ2-7,15,NA,TGTGCCAGCAGCTTAGAGGGGACAGGACCTTACGAGCAGTACTTC,CASSLEGTGPYEQYF
TRBV5-6,NA,TRBJ1-2,15,NA,TGTGCCAGCAGCTTGGAGGCAGGTCCTAACTATGGCTACACCTTC,CASSLEAGPNYGYTF
TRBV4-1,NA,TRBJ1-6,17,few,TGCGCCAGCAGCCAAGTACAGGGACTTGTAAGGAATTCACCCCTCCACTTT,CASSQVQGLVRNSPLHF
TRBV6-5,NA,TRBJ1-2,15,NA,TGTGCCAGCAGTCCCGATCTTGAGGGATACTATGGCTACACCTTC,CASSPDLEGYYGYTF
TRBV10-3,TRBD1,TRBJ1-6,14,medium-sized,TGTGCCATCAGTGACGGACAGGGCATTTCACCCCTCCACTTT,CAISDGQGISPLHF